The 2 T cell receptor beta chains given below trace back to one sample, sequenced in a study of T cells in Graves' hyperthyroidism and ophthalmopathy. TCR beta CDR3 sequences were amplified from RNA transcripts. The primer set for the first-round RT-PCR of the TCR CDR3 was HTBI. TCRdb redid the calling of the multiplex PCR reads with MiXCR, one entry per CDR3 protein. The profile shows roughly 61,000 distinct CDR3 sequences, about 50% of them singletons. Sequenced: blood. The receptors shown here come from a woman in her sixties with Graves' ophthalmopathy.

There are many counts of this clonotype. V gene TRBV4-2 combines with J gene TRBJ2-3; the match to TRBD2 covers 11 bases. Trimming took 4 bases from V and 6 from J; bases not matched to a gene: 6. The CDR3 extends over 15 amino acids. CDR1 and CDR2 (germline): LGHNA, YNFKEQ. The CDR3 loop is CASSRLAGGGDTQYF. CDR3 DNA sequence: TGTGCCAGCAGCCGTCTAGCGGGAGGTGGGGATACGCAGTATTTT.

This clonotype was detected once. The J gene is TRBJ1-4, the V gene TRBV6-6; D not resolved. V lost 2 bases, J lost 5 bases, and 15 bases lay in between. This CDR3 spans 16 amino acids. In germline, CDR1 is MNHNY, CDR2 SVGAGI (reference sequence). The CDR3 DNA follows: TGTGCCAGCAGTTACGGGAGGGTCGGGGAAAATGAAAAACTGTTTTTT. This encodes CASSYGRVGENEKLFF.